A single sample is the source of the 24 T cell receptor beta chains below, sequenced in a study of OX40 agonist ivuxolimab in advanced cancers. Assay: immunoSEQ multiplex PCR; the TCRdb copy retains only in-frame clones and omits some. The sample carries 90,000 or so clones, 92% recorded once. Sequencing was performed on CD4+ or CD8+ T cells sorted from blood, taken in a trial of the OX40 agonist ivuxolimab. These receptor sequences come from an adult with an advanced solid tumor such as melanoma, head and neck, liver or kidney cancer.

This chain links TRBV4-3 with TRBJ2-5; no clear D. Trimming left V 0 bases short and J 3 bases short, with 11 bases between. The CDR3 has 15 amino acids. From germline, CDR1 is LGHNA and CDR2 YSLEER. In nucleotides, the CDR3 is TGCGCCAGCAGCCAAGATCGTGCAGGTGAAGAGACCCAGTACTTC. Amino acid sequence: CASSQDRAGEETQYF.

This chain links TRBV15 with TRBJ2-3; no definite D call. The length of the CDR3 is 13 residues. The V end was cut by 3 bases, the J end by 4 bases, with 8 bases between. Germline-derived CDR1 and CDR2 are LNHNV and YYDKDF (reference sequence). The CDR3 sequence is CATSSHPADTQYF. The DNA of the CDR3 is TGTGCCACCAGCAGTCACCCCGCAGATACGCAGTATTTT.

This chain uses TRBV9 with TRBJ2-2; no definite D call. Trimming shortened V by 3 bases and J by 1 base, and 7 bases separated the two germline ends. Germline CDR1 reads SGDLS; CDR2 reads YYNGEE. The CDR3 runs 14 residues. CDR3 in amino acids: CASSATLNTGELFF. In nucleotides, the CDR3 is TGTGCCAGCAGCGCTACCTTGAACACCGGGGAGCTGTTTTTT.

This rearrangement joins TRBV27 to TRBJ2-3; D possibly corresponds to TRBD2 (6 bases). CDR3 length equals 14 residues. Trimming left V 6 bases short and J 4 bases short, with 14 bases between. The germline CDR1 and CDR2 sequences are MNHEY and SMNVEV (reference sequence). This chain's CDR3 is CASSLGGLPDTQYF. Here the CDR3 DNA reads TGTGCCAGCAGCCTCGGGGGACTCCCAGATACGCAGTATTTT.

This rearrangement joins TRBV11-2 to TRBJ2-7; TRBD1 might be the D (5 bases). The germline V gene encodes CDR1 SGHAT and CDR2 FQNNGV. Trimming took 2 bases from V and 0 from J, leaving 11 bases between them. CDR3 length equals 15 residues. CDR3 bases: TGTGCCAGCAGCTTATGGCAGGACAACTCCTACGAGCAGTACTTC. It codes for CASSLWQDNSYEQYF.

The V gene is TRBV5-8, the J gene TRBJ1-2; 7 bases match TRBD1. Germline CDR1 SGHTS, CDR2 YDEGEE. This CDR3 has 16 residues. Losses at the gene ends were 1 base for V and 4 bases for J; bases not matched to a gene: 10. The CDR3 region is CASSLTPFQGGYGYTF. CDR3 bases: TGTGCCAGCAGCTTGACGCCATTTCAGGGGGGCTATGGCTACACCTTC.

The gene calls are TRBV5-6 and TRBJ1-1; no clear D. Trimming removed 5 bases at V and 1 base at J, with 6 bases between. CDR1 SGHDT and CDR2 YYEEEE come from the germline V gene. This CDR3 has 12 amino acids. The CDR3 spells CASSPGNTEAFF. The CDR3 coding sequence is TGTGCCAGCAGTCCGGGGAACACTGAAGCTTTCTTT. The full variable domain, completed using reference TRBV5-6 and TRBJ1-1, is DAGVTQSPTHLIKTRGQQVTLRCSPKSGHDTVSWYQQALGQGPQFIFQYYEEEERQRGNFPDRFSGHQFPNYSSELNVNALLLGDSALYLCASSPGNTEAFFGQGTRLTVV.

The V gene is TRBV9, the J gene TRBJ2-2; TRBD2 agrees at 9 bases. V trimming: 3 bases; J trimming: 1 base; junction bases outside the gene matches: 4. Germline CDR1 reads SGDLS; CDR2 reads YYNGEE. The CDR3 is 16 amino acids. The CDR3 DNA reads TGTGCCAGCAGCGCCCCTAGCGGGGTGAACACCGGGGAGCTGTTTTTT. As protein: CASSAPSGVNTGELFF. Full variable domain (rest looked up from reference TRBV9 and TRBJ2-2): DSGVTQTPKHLITATGQRVTLRCSPRSGDLSVYWYQQSLDQGLQFLIQYYNGEERAKGNILERFSAQQFPDLHSELNLSSLELGDSALYFCASSAPSGVNTGELFFGEGSRLTVL.

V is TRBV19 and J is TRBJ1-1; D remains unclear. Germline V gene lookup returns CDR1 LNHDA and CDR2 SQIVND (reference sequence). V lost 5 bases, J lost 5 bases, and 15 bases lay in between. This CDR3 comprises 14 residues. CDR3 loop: CASSVGPERTEAFF. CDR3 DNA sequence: TGTGCCAGTAGTGTTGGGCCCGAGAGGACTGAAGCTTTCTTT.

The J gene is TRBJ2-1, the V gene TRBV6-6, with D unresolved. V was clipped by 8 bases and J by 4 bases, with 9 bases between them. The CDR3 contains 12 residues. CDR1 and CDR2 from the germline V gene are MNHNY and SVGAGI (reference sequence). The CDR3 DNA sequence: TGTGCCAGCGGGCCTTATTACAATGAGCAGTTCTTC. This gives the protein CASGPYYNEQFF.

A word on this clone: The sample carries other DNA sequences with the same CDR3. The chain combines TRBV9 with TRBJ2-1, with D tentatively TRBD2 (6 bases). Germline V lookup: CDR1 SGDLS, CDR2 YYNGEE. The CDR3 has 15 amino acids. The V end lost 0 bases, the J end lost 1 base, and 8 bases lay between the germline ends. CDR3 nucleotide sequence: TGTGCCAGCAGCGTAGTAGCGGCATCCTACAATGAGCAGTTCTTC. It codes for CASSVVAASYNEQFF.

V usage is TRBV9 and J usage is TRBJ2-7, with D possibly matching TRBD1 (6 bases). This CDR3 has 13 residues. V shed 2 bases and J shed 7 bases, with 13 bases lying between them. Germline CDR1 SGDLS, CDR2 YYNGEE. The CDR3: CASSVDSSREQYF. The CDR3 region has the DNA TGTGCCAGCAGCGTGGACAGTTCCAGGGAGCAGTACTTC.

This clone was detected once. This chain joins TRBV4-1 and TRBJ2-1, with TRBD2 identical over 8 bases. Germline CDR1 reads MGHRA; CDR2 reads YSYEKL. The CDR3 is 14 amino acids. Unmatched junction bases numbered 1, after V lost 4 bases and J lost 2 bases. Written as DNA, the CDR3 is TGCGCCAGCAGCCCGCGGGGGGCCTACAATGAGCAGTTCTTC. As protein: CASSPRGAYNEQFF.

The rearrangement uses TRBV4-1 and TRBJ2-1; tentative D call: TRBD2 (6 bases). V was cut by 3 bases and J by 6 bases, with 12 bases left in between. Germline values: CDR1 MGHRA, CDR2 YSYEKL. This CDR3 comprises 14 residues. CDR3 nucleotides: TGCGCCAGCAGCCAGGGCCCCGGGAGCAATGAGCAGTTCTTC. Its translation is CASSQGPGSNEQFF.

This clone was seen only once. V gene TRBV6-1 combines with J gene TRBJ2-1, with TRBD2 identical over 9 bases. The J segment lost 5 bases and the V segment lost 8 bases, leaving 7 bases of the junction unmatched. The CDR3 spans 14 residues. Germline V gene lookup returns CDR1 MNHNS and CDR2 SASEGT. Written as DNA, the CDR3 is TGTGCCAGCTTAGGAATAGCGGGGGACAATGAGCAGTTCTTC. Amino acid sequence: CASLGIAGDNEQFF.

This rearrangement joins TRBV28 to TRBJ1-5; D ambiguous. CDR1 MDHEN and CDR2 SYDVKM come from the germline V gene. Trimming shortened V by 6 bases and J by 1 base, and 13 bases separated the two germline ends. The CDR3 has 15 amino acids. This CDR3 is CASRPLTESNQPQHF. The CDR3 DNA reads TGTGCCAGCAGACCCCTTACAGAAAGCAATCAGCCCCAGCATTTT.

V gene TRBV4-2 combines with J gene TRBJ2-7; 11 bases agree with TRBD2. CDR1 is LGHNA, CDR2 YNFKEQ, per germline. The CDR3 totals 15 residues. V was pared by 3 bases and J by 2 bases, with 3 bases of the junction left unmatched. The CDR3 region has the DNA TGTGCCAGCAGCCAGGTTAGCGGGGGGGCCTACGAGCAGTACTTC. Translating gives CASSQVSGGAYEQYF.

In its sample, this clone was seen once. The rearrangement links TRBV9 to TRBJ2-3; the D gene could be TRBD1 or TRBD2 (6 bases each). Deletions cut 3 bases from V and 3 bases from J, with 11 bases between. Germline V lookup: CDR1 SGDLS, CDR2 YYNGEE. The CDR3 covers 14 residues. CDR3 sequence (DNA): TGTGCCAGCAGCGGCCGGGGGCAAACAGATACGCAGTATTTT. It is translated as CASSGRGQTDTQYF.

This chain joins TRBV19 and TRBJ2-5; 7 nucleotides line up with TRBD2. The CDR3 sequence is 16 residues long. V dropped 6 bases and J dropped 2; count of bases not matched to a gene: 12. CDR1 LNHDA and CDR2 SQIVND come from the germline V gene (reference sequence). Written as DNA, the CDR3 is TGTGCCAGTAGCCCAAATAGCGGGTTACTACAAGAGACCCAGTACTTC. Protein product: CASSPNSGLLQETQYF. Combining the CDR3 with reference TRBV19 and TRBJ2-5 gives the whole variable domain DGGITQSPKYLFRKEGQNVTLSCEQNLNHDAMYWYRQDPGQGLRLIYYSQIVNDFQKGDIAEGYSVSREKKESFPLTVTSAQKNPTAFYLCASSPNSGLLQETQYFGPGTRLLVL.

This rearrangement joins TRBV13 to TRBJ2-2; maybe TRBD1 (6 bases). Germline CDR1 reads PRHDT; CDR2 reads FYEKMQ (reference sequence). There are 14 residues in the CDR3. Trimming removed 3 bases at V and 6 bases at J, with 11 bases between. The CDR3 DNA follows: TGTGCCAGCAGCTTTCTACAGGGCCCCGGGGAGCTGTTTTTT. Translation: CASSFLQGPGELFF.

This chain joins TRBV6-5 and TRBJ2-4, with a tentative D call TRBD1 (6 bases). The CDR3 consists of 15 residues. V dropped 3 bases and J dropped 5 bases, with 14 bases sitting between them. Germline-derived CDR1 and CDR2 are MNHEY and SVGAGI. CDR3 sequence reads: CASSYPQGNQNIQYF. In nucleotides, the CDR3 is TGTGCCAGCAGTTATCCACAGGGAAATCAAAACATTCAGTACTTC.

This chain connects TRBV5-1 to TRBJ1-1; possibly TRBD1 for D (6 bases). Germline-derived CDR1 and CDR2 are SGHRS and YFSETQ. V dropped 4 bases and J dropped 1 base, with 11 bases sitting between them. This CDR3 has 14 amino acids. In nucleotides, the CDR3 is TGCGCCAGCAGCCAGGGGTGGGGGAACACTGAAGCTTTCTTT. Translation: CASSQGWGNTEAFF. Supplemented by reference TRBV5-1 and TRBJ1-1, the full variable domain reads KAGVTQTPRYLIKTRGQQVTLSCSPISGHRSVSWYQQTPGQGLQFLFEYFSETQRNKGNFPGRFSGRQFSNSRSEMNVSTLELGDSALYLCASSQGWGNTEAFFGQGTRLTVV.

The CDR3 loop reads CASSLGNEIYAYEQYF. The DNA for the CDR3 is TGTGCCAGCAGCTTAGGGAACGAAATATATGCCTACGAGCAGTACTTC. V usage is TRBV11-2 and J usage is TRBJ2-7, with D unclear. Germline CDR1 SGHAT, CDR2 FQNNGV. There are 16 residues in the CDR3. The V gene lost 1 base and the J gene lost 2 bases, with 15 bases spanning the gap.

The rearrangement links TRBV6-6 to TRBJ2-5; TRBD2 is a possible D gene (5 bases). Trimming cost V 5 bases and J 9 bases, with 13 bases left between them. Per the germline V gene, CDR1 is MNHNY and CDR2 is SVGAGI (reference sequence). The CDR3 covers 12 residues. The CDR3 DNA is TGTGCCAGCAGTGCCCGATACGGGGCCCAGTACTTC. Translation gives CASSARYGAQYF.